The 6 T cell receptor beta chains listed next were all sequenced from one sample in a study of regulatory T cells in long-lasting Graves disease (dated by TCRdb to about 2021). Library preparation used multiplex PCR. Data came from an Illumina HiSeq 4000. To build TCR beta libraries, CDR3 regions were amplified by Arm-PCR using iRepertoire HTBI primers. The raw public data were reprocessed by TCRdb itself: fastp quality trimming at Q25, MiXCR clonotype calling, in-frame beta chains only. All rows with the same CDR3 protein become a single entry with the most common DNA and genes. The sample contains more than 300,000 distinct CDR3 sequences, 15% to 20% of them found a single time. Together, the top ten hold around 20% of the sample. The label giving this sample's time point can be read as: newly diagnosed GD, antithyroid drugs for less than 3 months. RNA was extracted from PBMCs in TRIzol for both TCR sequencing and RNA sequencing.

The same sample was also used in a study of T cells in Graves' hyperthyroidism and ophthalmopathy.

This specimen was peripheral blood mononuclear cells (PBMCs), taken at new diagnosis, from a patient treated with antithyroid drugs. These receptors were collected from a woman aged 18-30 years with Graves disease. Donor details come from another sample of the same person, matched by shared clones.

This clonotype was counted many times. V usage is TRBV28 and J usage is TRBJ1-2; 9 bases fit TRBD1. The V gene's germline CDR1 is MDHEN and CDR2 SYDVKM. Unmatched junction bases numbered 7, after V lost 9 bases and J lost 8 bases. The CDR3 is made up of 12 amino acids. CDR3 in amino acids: CASTGGGEGYTF. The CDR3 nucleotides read TGTGCCAGTACAGGGGGCGGTGAGGGCTACACCTTC.

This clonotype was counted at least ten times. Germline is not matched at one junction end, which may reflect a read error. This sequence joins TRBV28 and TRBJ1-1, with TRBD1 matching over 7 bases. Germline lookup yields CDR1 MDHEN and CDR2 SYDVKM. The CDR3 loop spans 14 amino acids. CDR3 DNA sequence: TGTACCAGCAGTTTTTCAGGGGGAATAACTGAAGCTTTCTTT. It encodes CTSSFSGGITEAFF. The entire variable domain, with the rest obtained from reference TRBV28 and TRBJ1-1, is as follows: DVKVTQSSRYLVKRTGEKVFLECVQDMDHENMFWYRQDPGLGLRLIYFSYDVKMKEKGDIPEGYSVSREKKERFSLILESASTNQTSMYLCTSSFSGGITEAFFGQGTRLTVV.

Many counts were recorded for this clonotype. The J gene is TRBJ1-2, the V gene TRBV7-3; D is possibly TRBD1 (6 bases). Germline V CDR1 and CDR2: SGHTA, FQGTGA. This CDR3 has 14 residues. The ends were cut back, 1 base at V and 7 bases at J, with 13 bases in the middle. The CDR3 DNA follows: TGTGCCAGCAGCTTAAACTACAGGGTTGGTGGCTACACCTTC. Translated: CASSLNYRVGGYTF.

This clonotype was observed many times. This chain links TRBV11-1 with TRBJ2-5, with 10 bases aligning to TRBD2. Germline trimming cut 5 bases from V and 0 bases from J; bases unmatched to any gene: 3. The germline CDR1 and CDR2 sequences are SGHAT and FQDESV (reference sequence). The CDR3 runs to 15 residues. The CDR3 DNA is TGTGCCAGCAGCCTAGGGACTAGCGACCAAGAGACCCAGTACTTC. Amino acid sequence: CASSLGTSDQETQYF. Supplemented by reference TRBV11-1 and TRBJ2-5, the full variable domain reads EAEVAQSPRYKITEKSQAVAFWCDPISGHATLYWYRQILGQGPELLVQFQDESVVDDSQLPKDRFSAERLKGVDSTLKIQPAELGDSAMYLCASSLGTSDQETQYFGPGTRLLVL.

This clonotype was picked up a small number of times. Written as DNA, the CDR3 is TGTGCCAGCAGTTCGACAAGACGAACCGGGACGTCCTATGGCTACACCTTC. It translates to CASSSTRRTGTSYGYTF. This rearrangement joins TRBV6-2 or TRBV6-3 to TRBJ1-2; D perhaps matches TRBD1 (5 bases). The CDR3 extends over 17 amino acids. Germline loops: CDR1 MNHEY, CDR2 SVGEGT. Trimming took 4 bases from V and 4 from J, leaving 22 bases between them.

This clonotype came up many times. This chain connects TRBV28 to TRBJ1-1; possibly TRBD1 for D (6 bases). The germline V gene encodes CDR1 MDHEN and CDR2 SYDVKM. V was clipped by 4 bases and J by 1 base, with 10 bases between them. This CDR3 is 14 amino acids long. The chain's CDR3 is CASSSLDRNTEAFF. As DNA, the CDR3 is TGTGCCAGCAGTTCCTTGGACAGGAACACTGAAGCTTTCTTT. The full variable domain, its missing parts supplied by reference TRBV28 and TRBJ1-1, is DVKVTQSSRYLVKRTGEKVFLECVQDMDHENMFWYRQDPGLGLRLIYFSYDVKMKEKGDIPEGYSVSREKKERFSLILESASTNQTSMYLCASSSLDRNTEAFFGQGTRLTVV.